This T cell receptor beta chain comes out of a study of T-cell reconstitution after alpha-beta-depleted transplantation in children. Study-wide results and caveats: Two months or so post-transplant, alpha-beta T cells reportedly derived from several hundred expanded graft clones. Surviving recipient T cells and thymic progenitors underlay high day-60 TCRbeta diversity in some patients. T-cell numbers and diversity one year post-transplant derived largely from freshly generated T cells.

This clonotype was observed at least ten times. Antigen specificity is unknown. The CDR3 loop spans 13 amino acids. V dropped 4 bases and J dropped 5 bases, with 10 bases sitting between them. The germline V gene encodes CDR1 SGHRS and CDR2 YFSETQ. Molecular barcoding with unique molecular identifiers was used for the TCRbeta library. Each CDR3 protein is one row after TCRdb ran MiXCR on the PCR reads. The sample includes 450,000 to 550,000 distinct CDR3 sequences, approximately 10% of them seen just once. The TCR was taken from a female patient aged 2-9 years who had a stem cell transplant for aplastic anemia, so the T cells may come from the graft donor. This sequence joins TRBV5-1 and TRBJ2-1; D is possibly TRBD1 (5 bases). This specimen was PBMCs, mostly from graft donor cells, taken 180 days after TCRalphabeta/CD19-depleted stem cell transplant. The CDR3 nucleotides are TGCGCCAGCAGCCTTTTGGGGCACAATGAGCAGTTCTTC. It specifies CASSLLGHNEQFF.